The rows below give T cell receptor beta chains drawn from one sample of a study of cytomegalovirus exposure and HLA in healthy donors. TCRdb's table, derived via immunoSEQ multiplex PCR, lists solely in-frame clones and lacks some. The sample yields about 160,000 clones, around four fifths seen once. Source material: PBMCs. Receptors were obtained from a man aged 25 to 40 in good health and CMV-seropositive. CDR3s include the opening cysteine and the closing phenylalanine or tryptophan. The order of the fields is clone size, V gene, J gene, D gene, CDR3 protein, CDR3 DNA. A D gene is named only where the DNA matches it firmly. The size entry is marked missing in some rows and otherwise reads once, few, many or a size class.

>once|TRBV27|TRBJ2-3|TRBD2
CASSLGGGAKNTQYF
TGTGCCAGCAGTTTGGGCGGGGGGGCCAAAAATACGCAGTATTTT
>NA|TRBV7-6|TRBJ2-7|TRBD1
CASSLAQGAREQYF
TGTGCCAGCAGCTTAGCGCAGGGGGCGCGCGAGCAGTACTTC
>NA|TRBV7-2|TRBJ2-7|TRBD1
CASSPNPGQGASSYEQYF
TGTGCCAGCAGCCCAAATCCGGGACAGGGTGCTAGCTCCTACGAGCAGTACTTC
>once|TRBV9|TRBJ1-2|NA
CASSVDDRSGYTF
TGTGCCAGCAGCGTAGACGACAGAAGTGGCTACACCTTC
>NA|TRBV5-1|TRBJ2-2|NA
CASSLDKLPTGELFF
TGCGCCAGCAGCTTAGATAAGCTTCCCACCGGGGAGCTGTTTTTT
>NA|TRBV25-1|TRBJ1-2|TRBD1
CASSEPGTGEGYTF
TGTGCCAGCAGTGAACCCGGGACAGGCGAGGGCTACACCTTC
>NA|TRBV4-3|TRBJ1-3|NA
CASSQDLYGNTIYF
TGCGCCAGCAGCCAAGATTTATATGGAAACACCATATATTTT
>NA|TRBV6-5|TRBJ1-2|TRBD1
CASSSPGQGSYTF
TGTGCCAGCAGTTCACCCGGACAGGGAAGCTACACCTTC
>NA|TRBV6-1|TRBJ2-7|NA
CASSPRGETYEQYF
TGTGCCAGCAGCCCCAGGGGCGAAACCTACGAGCAGTACTTC
>once|TRBV5-6|TRBJ2-2|TRBD2
CASSAGGNTGELFF
TGTGCCAGCAGCGCGGGGGGGAACACCGGGGAGCTGTTTTTT
>NA|TRBV7-2|TRBJ2-7|TRBD1
CASSLDRGDEQYF
TGTGCCAGCAGCTTGGACAGGGGGGACGAGCAGTACTTC
>NA|TRBV6-5|TRBJ1-5|TRBD1
CASSPGTGGTTQHF
TGTGCCAGCAGTCCCGGGACAGGGGGCACAACCCAGCATTTT
>once|TRBV10-1|TRBJ2-3|NA
CASNSYGDTQYF
TGCGCCAGCAATAGTTACGGGGATACGCAGTATTTT
>NA|TRBV20-1|TRBJ1-2|NA
CSARGNDGYTF
TGCAGTGCGCGGGGGAATGATGGCTACACCTTC
>NA|TRBV7-2|TRBJ1-2|NA
CASNLNRDTNYGYTF
TGTGCCAGCAACCTAAACAGGGATACTAACTATGGCTACACCTTC
>once|TRBV11-2|TRBJ1-3|TRBD1
CASSPDRGRGNTIYF
TGTGCCAGCAGCCCAGACAGGGGGAGGGGAAACACCATATATTTT
>NA|TRBV19|TRBJ2-3|NA
CASSGKGGPADTQYF
TGTGCCAGTAGTGGTAAGGGGGGGCCAGCAGATACGCAGTATTTT
>NA|TRBV5-1|TRBJ2-3|TRBD2
CASSLGLAIDTQYF
TGCGCCAGCAGCCTGGGACTAGCGATAGATACGCAGTATTTT
>NA|TRBV6-6|TRBJ1-6|NA
CASSGAPRDSPLHF
TGTGCCAGCAGTGGGGCCCCTAGGGATTCACCCCTCCACTTT
>once|TRBV9|TRBJ2-2|NA
CASSGGGLLRTGELFF
TGTGCCAGCAGCGGTGGGGGCCTTTTACGCACCGGGGAGCTGTTTTTT
>NA|TRBV7-3|TRBJ2-2|NA
CASSGGSGTGELFF
TGTGCCAGCAGCGGGGGGTCGGGCACCGGGGAGCTGTTTTTT
>NA|TRBV6-5|TRBJ2-3|TRBD2
CASSYRRGTDTQYF
TGTGCCAGCAGTTACAGGCGGGGGACAGATACGCAGTATTTT
>NA|TRBV5-1|TRBJ2-7|NA
CASSFPTETYEQYF
TGCGCCAGCAGCTTTCCGACAGAGACCTACGAGCAGTACTTC
>NA|TRBV11-2|TRBJ2-1|TRBD2
CASSSRETSGGTYNEQFF
TGTGCCAGCAGCTCCAGGGAGACTAGCGGGGGGACCTACAATGAGCAGTTCTTC
>NA|TRBV5-6|TRBJ2-5|NA
CASSLRAGEKTQYF
TGTGCCAGCAGCTTGCGGGCCGGGGAAAAGACCCAGTACTTC
>NA|TRBV7-7|TRBJ2-5|TRBD1
CASSLAPGGVQETQYF
TGTGCTAGCAGCTTAGCGCCAGGGGGCGTACAGGAGACCCAGTACTTC
>once|TRBV4-1|TRBJ2-7|NA
CASSQARARVGEQYF
TGCGCCAGCAGCCAAGCGCGGGCTAGGGTCGGCGAGCAGTACTTC
>NA|TRBV19|TRBJ1-2|TRBD1
CASSTRQGSNYGYTF
TGTGCCAGTAGTACTCGACAGGGTAGTAACTATGGCTACACCTTC
>few|TRBV11-3|TRBJ2-1|TRBD1
CASSYEGTGLRNEQFF
TGTGCCAGCAGCTACGAAGGGACAGGGCTACGCAATGAGCAGTTCTTC
>once|TRBV2|TRBJ1-1|NA
CASSGLTTGTEAFF
TGTGCCAGCAGTGGGCTTACTACAGGAACTGAAGCTTTCTTT
>NA|TRBV4-1|TRBJ2-3|NA
CASSQELANTDTQYF
TGCGCCAGCAGCCAAGAATTAGCAAACACAGATACGCAGTATTTT
>NA|TRBV7-2|TRBJ2-1|NA
CASRTPGSSYNEQFF
TGTGCCAGCAGAACGCCGGGAAGCTCCTACAATGAGCAGTTCTTC
>NA|TRBV6-5|TRBJ2-7|NA
CASARNYNEQYF
TGTGCCTCCGCCCGCAATTACAACGAGCAGTACTTC
>NA|TRBV7-2|TRBJ2-7|TRBD2
CASRTSGDPYEQYF
TGTGCCAGCAGAACTAGCGGGGATCCCTACGAGCAGTACTTC
>NA|TRBV7-8|TRBJ1-1|NA
CASSLASGEGVEAFF
TGTGCCAGCAGCTTAGCATCCGGGGAGGGGGTTGAAGCTTTCTTT
>NA|TRBV7-7|TRBJ1-1|NA
CASPGGLVTEAFF
TGTGCTAGTCCCGGGGGGCTGGTAACTGAAGCTTTCTTT
>NA|TRBV6-5|TRBJ2-7|NA
CASSYSQQGVHGQYF
TGTGCCAGCAGTTACTCCCAGCAAGGGGTTCATGGGCAGTACTTC
>NA|TRBV18|TRBJ1-1|TRBD1
CASATGGTEAFF
TGTGCCAGCGCGACAGGGGGAACTGAAGCTTTCTTT
>NA|TRBV18|TRBJ2-1|NA
CASSPLDSGEQFF
TGTGCCAGCTCACCGTTAGACTCGGGGGAGCAGTTCTTC
>NA|TRBV15|TRBJ2-7|NA
CATSWDTYEQYF
TGTGCCACCAGCTGGGACACCTACGAGCAGTACTTC
>NA|TRBV9|TRBJ1-1|NA
CASSVVSGLGNTEAFF
TGTGCCAGCAGCGTAGTTAGCGGTCTCGGGAACACTGAAGCTTTCTTT
>NA|TRBV5-1|TRBJ1-4|NA
CASSLGADYNEKLFF
TGCGCCAGCAGCTTGGGGGCAGATTATAATGAAAAACTGTTTTTT
>NA|TRBV15|TRBJ2-3|TRBD2
CATGGLAGGTTYTDTQYF
TGTGCCACCGGGGGTCTAGCGGGGGGGACCACATACACAGATACGCAGTATTTT
>NA|TRBV7-6|TRBJ1-3|NA
CASSSLSLSGNTIYF
TGTGCCAGCAGCTCGTTGAGCCTCTCTGGAAACACCATATATTTT
>NA|TRBV11-1|TRBJ2-5|TRBD1
CASSRDSLQETQYF
TGTGCCAGCAGCCGGGACAGCCTTCAAGAGACCCAGTACTTC
>NA|TRBV5-1|TRBJ2-7|NA
CASSLLDSVYEQYF
TGCGCCAGCAGCTTGCTTGACAGTGTCTACGAGCAGTACTTC
>NA|TRBV7-2|TRBJ2-7|TRBD2
CAIRGGGRYEQYF
TGTGCCATCCGGGGCGGGGGGCGGTACGAGCAGTACTTC
>NA|TRBV2|TRBJ2-5|NA
CASSELRETQYF
TGTGCCAGCAGTGAGCTGCGAGAGACCCAGTACTTC
>NA|TRBV2|TRBJ1-2|TRBD1
CASSEETGNYGYTF
TGTGCCAGCAGTGAAGAGACAGGGAACTATGGCTACACCTTC
>once|TRBV7-2|TRBJ1-5|NA
CASSLRGIGNQPQHF
TGTGCCAGCAGCTTACGCGGGATCGGCAATCAGCCCCAGCATTTT
>NA|TRBV21-1|TRBJ2-2|NA
CASRGGAGELFF
TGTGCCAGCCGCGGAGGGGCCGGGGAGCTGTTTTTT
>NA|TRBV5-1|TRBJ2-3|NA
CASSQGTILDTQYF
TGCGCCAGCAGCCAGGGGACTATTCTAGATACGCAGTATTTT
>NA|TRBV2|TRBJ2-7|NA
CASSDRQVYYEQYF
TGTGCCAGCAGTGACAGGCAGGTTTACTACGAGCAGTACTTC
>NA|TRBV6-1|TRBJ1-1|NA
CASSEAGRAGTEAFF
TGTGCCAGCAGTGAAGCCGGCAGGGCAGGGACTGAAGCTTTCTTT
>NA|TRBV11-1|TRBJ2-4|TRBD2
CASSLRTVVGRDIQYF
TGTGCCAGCAGCCTACGGACGGTGGTCGGGAGGGACATTCAGTACTTC
>NA|TRBV6-6|TRBJ2-3|NA
CASSFFRGESDTQYF
TGTGCCAGCAGTTTCTTCCGGGGAGAATCAGATACGCAGTATTTT
>once|TRBV5-6|TRBJ2-1|NA
CASSLRVPGVSSYNEQFF
TGTGCCAGCAGCTTGCGAGTCCCCGGGGTAAGCTCCTACAATGAGCAGTTCTTC
>NA|TRBV28|TRBJ2-7|NA
CASSQDSYEQYF
TGTGCCAGCAGCCAGGACAGCTACGAGCAGTACTTC